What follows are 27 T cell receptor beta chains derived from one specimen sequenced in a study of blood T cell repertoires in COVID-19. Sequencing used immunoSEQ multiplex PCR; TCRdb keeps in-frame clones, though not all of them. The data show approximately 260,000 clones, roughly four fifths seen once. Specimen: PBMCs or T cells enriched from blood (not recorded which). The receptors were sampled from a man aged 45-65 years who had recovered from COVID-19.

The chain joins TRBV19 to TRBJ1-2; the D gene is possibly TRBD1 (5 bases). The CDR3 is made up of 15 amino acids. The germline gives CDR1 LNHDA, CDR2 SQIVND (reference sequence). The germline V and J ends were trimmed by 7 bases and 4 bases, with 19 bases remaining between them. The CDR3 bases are TGTGCCAGTACCGAACCGGGACGGACTACCTATGGCTACACCTTC. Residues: CASTEPGRTTYGYTF.

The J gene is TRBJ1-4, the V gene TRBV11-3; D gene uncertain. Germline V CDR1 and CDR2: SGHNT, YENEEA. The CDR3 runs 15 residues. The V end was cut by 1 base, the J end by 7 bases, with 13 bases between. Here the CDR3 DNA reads TGTGCCAGCAGCTTAGTGGGAGTGGTGAGTGAAAAACTGTTTTTT. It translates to CASSLVGVVSEKLFF.

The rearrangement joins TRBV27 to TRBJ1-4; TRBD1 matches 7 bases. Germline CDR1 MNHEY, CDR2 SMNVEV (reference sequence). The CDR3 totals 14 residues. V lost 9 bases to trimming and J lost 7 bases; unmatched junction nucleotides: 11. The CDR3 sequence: CASRRQGLFEKLFF. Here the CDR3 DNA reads TGTGCCAGTAGAAGACAGGGCTTATTTGAAAAACTGTTTTTT.

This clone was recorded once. The CDR3 coding sequence is TGTGCCAGCAGTCCAAGGACAGGGGCGAGCAATCAGCCCCAGCATTTT. It encodes CASSPRTGASNQPQHF. This chain connects TRBV25-1 to TRBJ1-5, with 9 bases identical to TRBD1. V was pared by 5 bases and J by 1 base, with 6 bases of the junction left unmatched. This CDR3 is 16 amino acids long. From germline, CDR1 is MGHDK and CDR2 SYGVNS.

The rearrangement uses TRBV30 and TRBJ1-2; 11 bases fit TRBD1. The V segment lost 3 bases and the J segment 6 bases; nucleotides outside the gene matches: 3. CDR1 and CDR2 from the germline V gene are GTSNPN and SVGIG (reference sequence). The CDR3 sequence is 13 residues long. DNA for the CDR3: TGTGCCTGGAGGGGACAGGGGGGAAATGGCTACACCTTC. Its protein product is CAWRGQGGNGYTF.

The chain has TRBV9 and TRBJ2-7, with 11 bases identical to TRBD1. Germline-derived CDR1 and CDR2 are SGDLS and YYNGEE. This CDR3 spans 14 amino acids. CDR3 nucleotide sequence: TGTGCTACCTCCCCGGGACAGGGGGCCTACGAGCAGTACTTC. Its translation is CATSPGQGAYEQYF.

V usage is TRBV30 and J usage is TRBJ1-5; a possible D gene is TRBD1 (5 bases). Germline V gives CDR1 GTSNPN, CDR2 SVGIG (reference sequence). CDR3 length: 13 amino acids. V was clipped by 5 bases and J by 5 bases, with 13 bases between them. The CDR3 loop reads CAWAMGPHQPQHF. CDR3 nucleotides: TGTGCCTGGGCCATGGGGCCCCATCAGCCCCAGCATTTT.

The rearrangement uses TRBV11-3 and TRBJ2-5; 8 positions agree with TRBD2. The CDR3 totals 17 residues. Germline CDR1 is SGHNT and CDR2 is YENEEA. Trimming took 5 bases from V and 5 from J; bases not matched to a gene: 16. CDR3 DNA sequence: TGTGCCAGCAGCAAGCAAAAGAGGGCGGGAGGAGATGAGACCCAGTACTTC. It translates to CASSKQKRAGGDETQYF.

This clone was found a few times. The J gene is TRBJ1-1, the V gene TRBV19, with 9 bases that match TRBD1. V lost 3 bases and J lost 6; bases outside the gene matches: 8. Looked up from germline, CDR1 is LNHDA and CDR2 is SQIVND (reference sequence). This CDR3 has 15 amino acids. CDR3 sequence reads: CASSILSGQGAEAFF. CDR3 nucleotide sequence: TGTGCCAGTAGTATCCTCTCGGGACAGGGAGCTGAAGCTTTCTTT.

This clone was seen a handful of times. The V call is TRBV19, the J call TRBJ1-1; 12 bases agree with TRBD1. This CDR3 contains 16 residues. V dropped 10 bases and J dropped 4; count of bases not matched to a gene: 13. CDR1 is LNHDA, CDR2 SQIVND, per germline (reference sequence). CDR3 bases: TGTGCCACTAAAGGGACAGGGGGCCATCGTTCCACTGAAGCTTTCTTT. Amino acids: CATKGTGGHRSTEAFF.

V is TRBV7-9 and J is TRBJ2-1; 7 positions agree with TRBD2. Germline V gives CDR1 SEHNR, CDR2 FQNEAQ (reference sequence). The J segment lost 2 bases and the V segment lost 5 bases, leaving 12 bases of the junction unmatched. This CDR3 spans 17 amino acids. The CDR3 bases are TGTGCCAGCAGCCCCAACCCATCTAGCGGACCCTACAATGAGCAGTTCTTC. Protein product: CASSPNPSSGPYNEQFF.

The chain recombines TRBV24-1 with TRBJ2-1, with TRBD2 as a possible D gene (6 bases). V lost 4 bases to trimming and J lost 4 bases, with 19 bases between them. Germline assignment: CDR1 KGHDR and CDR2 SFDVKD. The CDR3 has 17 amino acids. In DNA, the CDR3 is TGTGCCACCAGTGACCCAGGGACTCGAGCGAAATACAATGAGCAGTTCTTC. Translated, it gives CATSDPGTRAKYNEQFF.

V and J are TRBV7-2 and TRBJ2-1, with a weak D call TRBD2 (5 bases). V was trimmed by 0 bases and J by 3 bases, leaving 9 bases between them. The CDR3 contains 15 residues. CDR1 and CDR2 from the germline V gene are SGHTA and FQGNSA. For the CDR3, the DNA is TGTGCCAGCAGCTTAGCGGGAGTCATCTACAATGAGCAGTTCTTC. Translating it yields CASSLAGVIYNEQFF.

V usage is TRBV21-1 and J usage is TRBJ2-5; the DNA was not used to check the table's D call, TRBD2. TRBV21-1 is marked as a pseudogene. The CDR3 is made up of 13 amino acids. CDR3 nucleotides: TGTGCCAGCATACGGGAGTCTCAAGAGACCCAGTACTTC. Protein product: CASIRESQETQYF.

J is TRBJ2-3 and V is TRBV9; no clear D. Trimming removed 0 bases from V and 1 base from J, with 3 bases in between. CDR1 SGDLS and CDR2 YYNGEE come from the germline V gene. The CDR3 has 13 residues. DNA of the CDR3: TGTGCCAGCAGCGTAGCGGGCACAGATACGCAGTATTTT. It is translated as CASSVAGTDTQYF.

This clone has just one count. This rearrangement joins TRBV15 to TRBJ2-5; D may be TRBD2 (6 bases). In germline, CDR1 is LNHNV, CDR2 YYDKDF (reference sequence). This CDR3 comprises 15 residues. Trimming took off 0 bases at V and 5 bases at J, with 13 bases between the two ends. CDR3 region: CATSREGRRDETQYF. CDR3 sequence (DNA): TGTGCCACCAGCAGAGAAGGAAGGCGGGATGAGACCCAGTACTTC.

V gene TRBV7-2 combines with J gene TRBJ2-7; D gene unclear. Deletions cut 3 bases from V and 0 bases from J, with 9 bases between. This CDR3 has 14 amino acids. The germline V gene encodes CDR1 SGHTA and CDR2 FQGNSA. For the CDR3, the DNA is TGTGCCAGCAGCTTCGCGTACCACTCCTACGAGCAGTACTTC. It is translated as CASSFAYHSYEQYF. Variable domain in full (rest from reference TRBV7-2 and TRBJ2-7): GAGVSQSPSNKVTEKGKDVELRCDPISGHTALYWYRQSLGQGLEFLIYFQGNSAPDKSGLPSDRFSAERTGGSVSTLTIQRTQQEDSAVYLCASSFAYHSYEQYFGPGTRLTVT.

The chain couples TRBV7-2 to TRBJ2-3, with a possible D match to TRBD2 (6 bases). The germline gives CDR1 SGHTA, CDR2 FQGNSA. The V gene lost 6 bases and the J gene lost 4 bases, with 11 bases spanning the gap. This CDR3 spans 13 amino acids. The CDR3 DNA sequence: TGTGCCAGCAGAGTGGGGGGAGCAGATACGCAGTATTTT. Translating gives CASRVGGADTQYF.

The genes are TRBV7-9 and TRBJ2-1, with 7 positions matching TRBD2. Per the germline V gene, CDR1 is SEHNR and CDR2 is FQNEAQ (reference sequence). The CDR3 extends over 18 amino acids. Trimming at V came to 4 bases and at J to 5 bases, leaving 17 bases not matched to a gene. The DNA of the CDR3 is TGTGCCAGCAGCTCGACCCAGACTAGCAAGGTCCCCCACAATGAGCAGTTCTTC. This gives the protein CASSSTQTSKVPHNEQFF.

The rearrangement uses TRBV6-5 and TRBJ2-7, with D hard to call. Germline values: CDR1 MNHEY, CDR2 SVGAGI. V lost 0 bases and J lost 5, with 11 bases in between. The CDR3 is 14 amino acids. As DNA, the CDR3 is TGTGCCAGCAGTTACTCATCGGTTGCCGACGAGCAGTACTTC. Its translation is CASSYSSVADEQYF.

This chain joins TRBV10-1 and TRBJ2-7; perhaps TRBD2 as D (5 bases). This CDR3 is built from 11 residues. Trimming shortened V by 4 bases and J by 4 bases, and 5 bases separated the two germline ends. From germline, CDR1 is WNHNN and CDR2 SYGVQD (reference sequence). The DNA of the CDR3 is TGCGCCAGCAGTGCGGGGTACGAGCAGTACTTC. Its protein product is CASSAGYEQYF.

The CDR3 region is CASSLWTGVNSPLHF. In DNA, the CDR3 is TGCGCCAGCAGCCTCTGGACAGGGGTAAATTCACCCCTCCACTTT. The chain uses TRBV5-1 and TRBJ1-6; 9 nucleotides match TRBD1. V lost 4 bases to trimming and J lost 7 bases; unmatched junction nucleotides: 6. CDR1 is SGHRS and CDR2 is YFSETQ in the germline V gene. This CDR3 comprises 15 residues. The complete variable domain, with remaining parts taken from reference TRBV5-1 and TRBJ1-6, reads KAGVTQTPRYLIKTRGQQVTLSCSPISGHRSVSWYQQTPGQGLQFLFEYFSETQRNKGNFPGRFSGRQFSNSRSEMNVSTLELGDSALYLCASSLWTGVNSPLHFGNGTRLTVT.

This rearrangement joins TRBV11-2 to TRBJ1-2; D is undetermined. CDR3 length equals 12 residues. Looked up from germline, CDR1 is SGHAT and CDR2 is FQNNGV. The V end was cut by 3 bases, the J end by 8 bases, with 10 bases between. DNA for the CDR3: TGTGCCAGCAGCTTCTGGCTTACCGGCTACACCTTC. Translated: CASSFWLTGYTF. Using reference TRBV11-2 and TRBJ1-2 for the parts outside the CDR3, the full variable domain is EAGVAQSPRYKIIEKRQSVAFWCNPISGHATLYWYQQILGQGPKLLIQFQNNGVVDDSQLPKDRFSAERLKGVDSTLKIQPAKLEDSAVYLCASSFWLTGYTFGSGTRLTVV.

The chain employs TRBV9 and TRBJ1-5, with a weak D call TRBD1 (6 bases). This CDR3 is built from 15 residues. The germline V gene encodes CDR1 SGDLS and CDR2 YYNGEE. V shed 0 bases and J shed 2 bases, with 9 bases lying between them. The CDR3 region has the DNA TGTGCCAGCAGCGTAGGTTCAGGGGGCAATCAGCCCCAGCATTTT. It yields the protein CASSVGSGGNQPQHF.

CDR3 in DNA: TGTGCCAGTAGTATAGCGGGGGACGCCGCCTACGAGCAGTACTTC. Its protein product is CASSIAGDAAYEQYF. The gene calls are TRBV19 and TRBJ2-7, with D maybe TRBD2 (6 bases). V was clipped by 1 base and J by 2 bases, with 12 bases between them. Germline CDR1 LNHDA, CDR2 SQIVND (reference sequence). This CDR3 spans 15 amino acids.

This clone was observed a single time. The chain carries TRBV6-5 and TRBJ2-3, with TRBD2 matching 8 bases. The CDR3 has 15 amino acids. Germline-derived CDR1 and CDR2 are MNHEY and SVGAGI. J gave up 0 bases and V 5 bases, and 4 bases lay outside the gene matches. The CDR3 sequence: CASSRLASSTDTQYF. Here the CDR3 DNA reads TGTGCCAGCAGTAGACTAGCGTCTAGCACAGATACGCAGTATTTT.

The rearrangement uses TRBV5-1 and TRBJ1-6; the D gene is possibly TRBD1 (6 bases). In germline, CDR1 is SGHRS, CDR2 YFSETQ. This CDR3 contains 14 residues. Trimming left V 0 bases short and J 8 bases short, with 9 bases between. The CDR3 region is CASSLGTDYSPLHF. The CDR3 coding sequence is TGCGCCAGCAGCTTGGGGACAGACTATTCACCCCTCCACTTT.